This T cell receptor beta chain was sequenced during a study of T cell responses to AZD1222 COVID-19 vaccine. Assay used: immunoSEQ multiplex PCR; TCRdb lists only in-frame clones, some missing. The data contain under 150,000 clones, 80% to 90% of them singletons. V gave up 4 bases and J gave up 12 bases, with 13 bases separating them. The CDR3 has 12 amino acids. This material consisted of peripheral blood, taken on day 0 of MenACWY control vaccination. The TCR comes from an adult in good health. The chain couples TRBV12-3 or TRBV12-4 to TRBJ2-1; unclear D gene. CDR3 loop: CASSSGAPRQFF. The CDR3 DNA follows: TGTGCCAGCAGTTCAGGCGCCCCACGGCAGTTCTTC.